Below are 30 T cell receptor beta chains sequenced from a single sample in a study of T cell clones after liver transplantation. Clones were read by immunoSEQ multiplex PCR, and TCRdb kept only the in-frame ones, dropping some. This sample has about 99,000 clones, with more than 75% found just once. The material sequenced was CD4+ T cells from blood, taken before liver transplant. These receptors all stem from a human donor who received a liver transplant.

The gene calls are TRBV30 and TRBJ2-5, with D unclear. The germline V gene has CDR1 GTSNPN and CDR2 SVGIG (reference sequence). The CDR3 totals 12 residues. The V gene lost 3 bases and the J gene lost 2 bases, with 7 bases spanning the gap. This CDR3 is CAWRTSQETQYF. CDR3 in DNA: TGTGCCTGGAGAACGAGTCAAGAGACCCAGTACTTC.

The chain joins TRBV11-1 to TRBJ2-2, with 7 bases identical to TRBD2. CDR3 length equals 15 residues. Unmatched junction bases numbered 7, after V lost 5 bases and J lost 4 bases. Germline CDR1 SGHAT, CDR2 FQDESV (reference sequence). CDR3 DNA sequence: TGTGCCAGCAGCCCGGTCGGCGGGAGCACCGGGGAGCTGTTTTTT. Its protein is CASSPVGGSTGELFF.

CDR3 region: CASSVSGAEQFF. CDR3 sequence (DNA): TGTGCCAGCAGCGTAAGCGGAGCTGAGCAGTTCTTC. The chain joins TRBV9 to TRBJ2-1; TRBD2 is a possible D gene (5 bases). The CDR3 loop spans 12 amino acids. The germline CDR1 and CDR2 sequences are SGDLS and YYNGEE. The V end lost 1 base, the J end lost 9 bases, and 8 bases lay between the germline ends.

The chain carries TRBV10-3 and TRBJ2-3; D remains ambiguous. V lost 6 bases and J lost 2, with 27 bases in between. The CDR3 is 19 residues long. Germline CDR1 reads ENHRY; CDR2 reads SYGVKD. As DNA, the CDR3 is TGTGCCATCAGCACTCACGGAGAACTCGACAAAACAAACACAGATACGCAGTATTTT. Encoded protein: CAISTHGELDKTNTDTQYF.

This clone has a handful of counts. V gene TRBV4-1 combines with J gene TRBJ2-4; unclear D gene. The germline V gene encodes CDR1 MGHRA and CDR2 YSYEKL. V lost 2 bases and J lost 2, with 10 bases in between. There are 15 residues in the CDR3. The CDR3 is CASSQLTVPKNIQYF. As DNA, the CDR3 is TGCGCCAGCAGCCAACTTACAGTCCCCAAAAACATTCAGTACTTC.

The chain joins TRBV6-6 to TRBJ1-3; D unresolved. V was trimmed by 8 bases and J by 7 bases, leaving 9 bases between them. The germline gives CDR1 MNHNY, CDR2 SVGAGI (reference sequence). The CDR3 is made up of 11 amino acids. The CDR3 nucleotides read TGTGCCAGCTACCCACGGAACACCATATATTTT. Translated, it gives CASYPRNTIYF.

The chain is built from TRBV19 and TRBJ2-3; D ambiguous. Germline loops: CDR1 LNHDA, CDR2 SQIVND (reference sequence). The CDR3 spans 15 residues. Trimming stripped 1 base from V and 2 bases from J, with 10 bases between. CDR3 sequence: CASSIGRGNTDTQYF. The CDR3 nucleotides are TGTGCCAGTAGTATAGGCAGAGGAAACACAGATACGCAGTATTTT.

J is TRBJ2-3 and V is TRBV6-5, with a weak D call TRBD2 (6 bases). The ends were cut back, 11 bases at V and 5 bases at J, with 17 bases in the middle. Germline values: CDR1 MNHEY, CDR2 SVGAGI. The CDR3 is made up of 13 amino acids. The CDR3 spells CACGVQNKDTQYF. CDR3 bases: TGTGCCTGCGGGGTTCAGAATAAAGATACGCAGTATTTT.

This chain connects TRBV19 to TRBJ2-7, with a possible D match to TRBD1 (6 bases). V lost 5 bases to trimming and J lost 3 bases, with 14 bases between them. This CDR3 region has 14 residues. The V gene's germline CDR1 is LNHDA and CDR2 SQIVND (reference sequence). The CDR3 loop reads CASSFRTAFYEQYF. The DNA for the CDR3 is TGTGCCAGTAGTTTCAGGACAGCCTTCTACGAGCAGTACTTC.

This chain uses TRBV5-8 with TRBJ1-2; D unresolved. Germline CDR1 and CDR2: SGHTS and YDEGEE. This CDR3 has 13 amino acids. V was cut by 3 bases and J by 5 bases, with 11 bases left in between. This CDR3 reads CASSSSPAYGYTF. The CDR3 nucleotides read TGTGCCAGCAGCTCTAGCCCCGCGTATGGCTACACCTTC.

This clone was detected a few times. V gene TRBV7-8 combines with J gene TRBJ2-1; D may be TRBD1 (5 bases). Trimming took off 5 bases at V and 2 bases at J, with 16 bases between the two ends. The CDR3 is 16 residues long. Germline V gene lookup returns CDR1 SGHVS and CDR2 FQNEAQ. CDR3 in amino acids: CASSERQLGAYNEQFF. The DNA for the CDR3 is TGTGCCAGCAGCGAGAGACAGCTGGGTGCCTACAATGAGCAGTTCTTC.

The chain carries TRBV6-6 and TRBJ1-6; D perhaps matches TRBD1 (5 bases). CDR1 is MNHNY, CDR2 SVGAGI, per germline (reference sequence). CDR3 length: 14 amino acids. V shed 8 bases and J shed 9 bases, with 17 bases lying between them. CDR3 amino acids: CASGRGQGSSPLHF. The CDR3 DNA sequence: TGTGCCAGCGGTAGAGGGCAGGGTTCTTCACCCCTCCACTTT.

The rearrangement joins TRBV27 to TRBJ2-5; D might be TRBD1 (8 bases). CDR1 MNHEY and CDR2 SMNVEV come from the germline V gene (reference sequence). The CDR3 spans 13 residues. V was clipped by 5 bases and J by 5 bases, with 12 bases between them. CDR3 amino acids: CASSQQGGETQYF. The CDR3, as DNA: TGTGCCAGCAGTCAACAGGGGGGGGAGACCCAGTACTTC.

This chain uses TRBV5-1 with TRBJ2-3, with 15 bases aligning to TRBD2. J lost 4 bases, V lost 3 bases, and 0 bases had no gene match. Germline CDR1 and CDR2: SGHRS and YFSETQ. The CDR3 runs 15 residues. In DNA, the CDR3 is TGCGCCAGCAGCTGGACTAGCGGGGGGGCAGATACGCAGTATTTT. As protein: CASSWTSGGADTQYF.

This chain links TRBV5-1 with TRBJ2-3; tentatively, D is TRBD1 (5 bases). The V end lost 1 base, the J end lost 6 bases, and 9 bases lay between the germline ends. Looked up from germline, CDR1 is SGHRS and CDR2 is YFSETQ. This CDR3 contains 13 residues. CDR3 in amino acids: CASSLQGRDTQYF. In DNA, the CDR3 is TGCGCCAGCAGCTTGCAGGGCCGGGATACGCAGTATTTT.

The chain carries TRBV5-4 and TRBJ1-2; tentatively, D is TRBD1 (6 bases). This CDR3 is built from 15 residues. V was pared by 3 bases and J by 2 bases, with 14 bases between. Germline-derived CDR1 and CDR2 are SGHNT and YYREEE (reference sequence). The CDR3 DNA reads TGTGCCAGCAGCTCAGAGGGGGGTAGGAACTATGGCTACACCTTC. This codes for CASSSEGGRNYGYTF.

With regard to this clone: Other DNA sequences of this sample code for an identical CDR3. This chain uses TRBV10-3 with TRBJ2-2; 8 bases match TRBD1. The V and J ends lost 9 bases and 1 base, in that order; junction bases with no gene match: 4. CDR3 length: 14 residues. The germline V gene encodes CDR1 ENHRY and CDR2 SYGVKD. The CDR3 DNA follows: TGTGCCATTACCGGGACAGGGAACACCGGGGAGCTGTTTTTT. This encodes CAITGTGNTGELFF.

This clone occurred a few times. The chain recombines TRBV19 with TRBJ2-5; TRBD2 aligns across 11 bases. This CDR3 has 16 residues. J lost 4 bases, V lost 1 base, and 5 bases had no gene match. CDR1 and CDR2 from the germline V gene are LNHDA and SQIVND (reference sequence). The CDR3 coding sequence is TGTGCCAGTAGTATAGTCCGCCTAGCGGGAGGAGAGACCCAGTACTTC. Translating it yields CASSIVRLAGGETQYF.

The rearrangement links TRBV7-3 to TRBJ2-1, with 10 nucleotides matching TRBD2. There are 20 residues in the CDR3. Unmatched junction bases numbered 18, after V lost 5 bases and J lost 2 bases. From germline, CDR1 is SGHTA and CDR2 FQGTGA. CDR3 amino acids: CASSLDRRLSGRAPYNEQFF. CDR3 bases: TGTGCCAGCAGCCTAGACAGGCGCCTCAGCGGGAGGGCCCCCTACAATGAGCAGTTCTTC.

This clone was counted a single time. This chain joins TRBV6-5 and TRBJ2-3; TRBD2 aligns across 9 bases. The length of the CDR3 is 14 residues. Per the germline V gene, CDR1 is MNHEY and CDR2 is SVGAGI. With 10 bases clipped from V and 6 bases from J, the junction kept 11 bases outside the gene matches. The CDR3 sequence: CATSPGTSFDTQYF. The CDR3 coding sequence is TGTGCCACCTCACCCGGGACTAGCTTCGATACGCAGTATTTT.

V usage is TRBV19 and J usage is TRBJ1-4, with TRBD1 matching over 9 bases. V lost 5 bases to trimming and J lost 3 bases; unmatched junction nucleotides: 13. This CDR3 comprises 18 residues. Germline assignment: CDR1 LNHDA and CDR2 SQIVND (reference sequence). CDR3 sequence (DNA): TGTGCCAGTAGTCCACGGGGCCGACAGGGGGGATCTAATGAAAAACTGTTTTTT. Translation: CASSPRGRQGGSNEKLFF.

The chain links TRBV5-1 to TRBJ2-3; D possibly uses TRBD1 or TRBD2 (6 bases each). This CDR3 is 12 amino acids long. Germline V CDR1 and CDR2: SGHRS, YFSETQ. With 3 bases removed from V and 8 bases from J, the gap between germline ends came to 10 bases. The CDR3 bases are TGCGCCAGCAGCTCGGGGGCGGCTACGCAGTATTTT. Amino acids: CASSSGAATQYF.

The rearrangement uses TRBV6-5 and TRBJ1-1; weak D call: TRBD1 (5 bases). In germline, CDR1 is MNHEY, CDR2 SVGAGI. V was cut by 2 bases and J by 0 bases, with 13 bases left in between. CDR3 size: 16 residues. In DNA form, the CDR3 reads TGTGCCAGCAGTTACCGCTCAGGGATTCTGAACACTGAAGCTTTCTTT. Protein: CASSYRSGILNTEAFF.

CDR3 coding DNA: TGTGCCAGCAGTTACGGGCTGTCCTCGGGAGGGGGTGAGCAGTTCTTC. Translated: CASSYGLSSGGGEQFF. V is TRBV6-6 and J is TRBJ2-1; 8 bases fit TRBD2. The CDR3 is 16 amino acids. The V gene's germline CDR1 is MNHNY and CDR2 SVGAGI (reference sequence). The junction had 12 bases not matched to a gene; V was cut back by 2 bases and J by 9 bases.

The sample holds one count of this clone. The chain joins TRBV7-2 to TRBJ1-6; possible D gene TRBD1, 6 bases. Trimming shortened V by 5 bases and J by 10 bases, and 24 bases separated the two germline ends. This CDR3 has 17 residues. Germline V CDR1 and CDR2: SGHTA, FQGNSA. The CDR3 sequence is CASSLNRQAVLPSPLHF. In nucleotides, the CDR3 is TGTGCCAGCAGCCTCAACCGACAGGCCGTACTACCGTCACCCCTCCACTTT.

V is TRBV9 and J is TRBJ2-6; no definite D call. The CDR3 totals 16 residues. V lost 3 bases, J lost 1 base, and 11 bases lay in between. Germline loops: CDR1 SGDLS, CDR2 YYNGEE. Here the CDR3 reads CASSAPIGSGANVLTF. Written as DNA, the CDR3 is TGTGCCAGCAGCGCCCCTATCGGGTCTGGGGCCAACGTCCTGACTTTC.

The rearrangement links TRBV7-9 to TRBJ1-3; D remains unclear. Germline V gene sequence: CDR1 SEHNR, CDR2 FQNEAQ (reference sequence). V was pared by 5 bases and J by 0 bases, with 17 bases between. CDR3 length equals 17 residues. DNA of the CDR3: TGTGCCAGCAGCCCCGTAGGAGGGCGGCACTCTGGAAACACCATATATTTT. Amino acid sequence: CASSPVGGRHSGNTIYF.

This clone was detected a few times. The CDR3 reads CASRGDRTNTEAFF. The CDR3 nucleotides read TGTGCCAGCAGGGGCGACAGGACTAACACTGAAGCTTTCTTT. V is TRBV28 and J is TRBJ1-1; TRBD1 is a possible D gene (6 bases). This CDR3 region has 14 residues. V was clipped by 6 bases and J by 2 bases, with 13 bases between them. Germline V gene lookup returns CDR1 MDHEN and CDR2 SYDVKM.

The chain carries TRBV2 and TRBJ2-3, with no clear D. With 0 bases removed from V and 5 bases from J, the gap between germline ends came to 3 bases. The CDR3 runs to 12 residues. Germline assignment: CDR1 SNHLY and CDR2 FYNNEI. CDR3 sequence (DNA): TGTGCCAGCAGTGAAGCAAAAGATACGCAGTATTTT. Translated: CASSEAKDTQYF.

The chain recombines TRBV19 with TRBJ2-2, with TRBD2 as a possible D gene (6 bases). Deletions cut 5 bases from V and 4 bases from J, with 17 bases between. The V gene's germline CDR1 is LNHDA and CDR2 SQIVND (reference sequence). The length of the CDR3 is 16 residues. The CDR3 sequence: CASSRRGVEFTGELFF. DNA of the CDR3: TGTGCCAGTAGTCGCCGCGGGGTTGAGTTCACCGGGGAGCTGTTTTTT.